This T cell receptor (beta chain) was identified during a study of CD8+ T cells in alopecia areata (dated by TCRdb to the late 2010s). For context, the study as a whole: Treated patients were enrolled in an open-label pilot trial of oral tofacitinib at 5 to 10 mg twice daily for moderate-to-severe alopecia areata. Amplification of TCRbeta CDR3 regions was done by immunoSEQ multiplex PCR using 35 Vbeta forward primers and 13 Jbeta reverse primers. To study T cell clonal expansion in alopecia areata, the researchers applied high-throughput TCRbeta sequencing to both the C3H/HeJ mouse model and human patients. Tofacitinib-treated patients had biopsies at baseline and at 4 and 24 weeks of treatment, with a later scalp biopsy in several patients. Tofacitinib was administered for 6 to 18 months, and 6 months of follow-up off drug were then conducted to assess delayed response and recurrence. Scalp clonality was compared across normal scalp (n=4), patchy alopecia areata scalp (n=8), and alopecia totalis/universalis scalp (n=8). RNA was extracted with the PAXgene miRNA kit for fixed scalp, the miRNeasy kit for PBMCs, and the RNeasy kit for mouse skin. On the human side, TCRbeta sequencing was run on scalp tissue and on sorted CD4+ and CD8+ peripheral blood T cells from healthy controls and from alopecia areata patients with either patchy or totalis/universalis disease. General study outcomes and caveats: Shared TCR sequences between patients were less evident than in mice, which may be partly attributable to HLA diversity in the patient population. Lesional scalp, especially in alopecia totalis/universalis, showed higher clonality and more expanded CD8+ clones than normal scalp, suggesting antigenic drive. Unlike mouse skin, which is dominated by gammadelta T cells, normal human skin has resident alphabeta T cells that are also sequenced, and this complicates analysis of the scalp TCR repertoire.

Library generation was performed with the immunoSEQ multiplex PCR assay. For TCR sequencing, RNA was extracted from every sample and reverse transcribed into cDNA to serve as template. First-strand cDNA was synthesized with SuperScript III using a 2:1 mix of oligo-dT and random hexamers. A synthetic immune receptor repertoire was used to measure amplification bias, and any remaining bias was corrected computationally. In the original analysis: Raw reads were preprocessed to remove errors, and CDR3 was defined by IMGT conventions from the conserved cysteine to phenylalanine. Clonality was computed as 1 minus the Shannon entropy, with the entropy normalized by log2 of the number of productive unique TCRs. CD4 or CD8 identity of scalp clones was inferred by cross-referencing scalp TCRbeta sequences with sorted blood CD4 and CD8 repertoires. The table was pulled from immuneACCESS by TCRdb, which kept in-frame rearrangements only. Such tables lose some clones; where checked, under half of the loss comes from unresolved V genes, and the rest has no known cause. V and J calls and clone size are as listed in that table; D and trimming were resolved from the DNA. For this sample there are over 120,000 clones; about 60% appear just once. Of the sample, roughly 6.7% falls within the top ten clones.

V is clipped by 0 bases and J by 9 bases, and the sequence between their germline boundaries is 9 bases long. CDR1 is given as MGHRA and CDR2 as YSYEKL, both from the germline V gene. The CDR3 sequence holds 13 residues, the cysteine and phenylalanine included. Only the CDR3 DNA is retained, 39 bases long and in frame from the first base. This sample's time point label indicates: baseline before oral tofacitinib. From alopecia areata patients, peripheral blood was collected along with lesional scalp punch biopsies. After PBMCs were isolated by density centrifugation and stained for CD3, CD4 and CD8, a FACSAria was used to sort CD4+ and CD8+ T cells. Remarks on this clone: The antigen it recognizes is unknown. Base qualities are not provided; no much larger clone lies one nucleotide away.

The sequence is built from TRBV4-1 and TRBJ2-1; the D gene is not confidently resolved. Material: CD4+ T cells sorted from blood, obtained at week 0. The sequence came from a human donor with alopecia areata. DNA sequence: TGCGCCAGCAGCCAAGATAGAGTGTCTGAGCAGTTCTTC. Its product reads: CASSQDRVSEQFF.